The 13 T cell receptor beta chains below come from one sample, sequenced in a study of identical twins. Using its own MiXCR run on the 5' RACE reads, TCRdb lists one record per CDR3 protein. Here the sample spans about 280,000 distinct CDR3 sequences, less than 9% being singletons. These data are also associated with another study on yellow fever vaccine responses in identical twins.

Sequencing was carried out using memory (CD45RO+) T cells sorted from blood. These receptors were taken from a woman aged 18 to 35 in good health.

The table lists this clonotype with a few counts. This sequence joins TRBV10-3 and TRBJ2-7, with a possible D match to TRBD2 (5 bases). This CDR3 spans 13 amino acids. Germline V gives CDR1 ENHRY, CDR2 SYGVKD. The germline V and J ends were trimmed by 10 bases and 2 bases, with 15 bases remaining between them. CDR3 DNA: TGTGCCAGCAAGCCAAGCGGTACCTACGAGCAGTACTTC. Translation: CASKPSGTYEQYF.

This clonotype was seen at least ten times. The chain uses TRBV7-8 and TRBJ2-5, with D tentatively TRBD1 (6 bases). The V end was cut by 5 bases, the J end by 4 bases, with 14 bases between. CDR3 length equals 14 residues. CDR1 SGHVS and CDR2 FQNEAQ come from the germline V gene. CDR3 in DNA: TGTGCCAGCAGCATCACCGGGACACCAGAGACCCAGTACTTC. This translates into CASSITGTPETQYF. The full variable domain, in which reference TRBV7-8 and TRBJ2-5 provide the parts outside the CDR3, is GAGVSQSPRYKVAKRGQDVALRCDPISGHVSLFWYQQALGQGPEFLTYFQNEAQLDKSGLPSDRFFAERPEGSVSTLKIQRTQQEDSAVYLCASSITGTPETQYFGPGTRLLVL.

This clonotype was counted many times. This rearrangement joins TRBV11-2 to TRBJ2-1; 8 positions match TRBD1. Losses at the gene ends were 3 bases for V and 8 bases for J; bases not matched to a gene: 9. Looked up from germline, CDR1 is SGHAT and CDR2 is FQNNGV. The CDR3 sequence is 15 residues long. DNA for the CDR3: TGTGCCAGCAGCTTGGGTCAGGGGGCCTTGGATGAGCAGTTCTTC. Translation: CASSLGQGALDEQFF.

This clonotype was counted at least ten times. This chain joins TRBV5-1 and TRBJ2-3; D perhaps matches TRBD2 (6 bases). Germline V gene lookup returns CDR1 SGHRS and CDR2 YFSETQ. CDR3 length: 15 residues. The V end was cut by 0 bases, the J end by 2 bases, with 10 bases between. This CDR3 is CASSLAGTATDTQYF. For the CDR3, the DNA is TGCGCCAGCAGCTTGGCCGGGACTGCCACAGATACGCAGTATTTT.

This clonotype has at least ten counts. CDR3 sequence (DNA): TGTGCCAGCAGCCCCACTAGCGGGCCCCGAGAGCAGTTCTTC. It translates to CASSPTSGPREQFF. V and J are TRBV3-1 and TRBJ2-1, with TRBD2 identical over 9 bases. The CDR3 loop spans 14 amino acids. V dropped 4 bases and J dropped 10; count of bases not matched to a gene: 8. CDR1 and CDR2 from the germline V gene are LGHDT and YNNKEL (reference sequence).

The table lists this clonotype with many counts. This chain links TRBV29-1 with TRBJ2-3; 7 positions agree with TRBD2. The CDR3 spans 13 residues. J was trimmed by 5 bases and V by 7 bases; bases with no gene match: 9. Per the germline V gene, CDR1 is SQVTM and CDR2 is ANQGSEA. The DNA for the CDR3 is TGCAGCGCAGAGCAGGGAGGGGAAGATACGCAGTATTTT. Its protein product is CSAEQGGEDTQYF.

Many counts were recorded for this clonotype. The DNA of the CDR3 is TGTGCCATCAGTATTGGGACTTACACAGATACGCAGTATTTT. Encoded protein: CAISIGTYTDTQYF. The V gene is TRBV10-3, the J gene TRBJ2-3, with D perhaps matching TRBD2 (6 bases). Germline values: CDR1 ENHRY, CDR2 SYGVKD. V shed 5 bases and J shed 2 bases, with 11 bases lying between them. The CDR3 sequence is 14 residues long.

Only a few counts were recorded for this clonotype. The V and J genes are TRBV28 and TRBJ1-5; TRBD1 matches 7 bases. Germline-derived CDR1 and CDR2 are MDHEN and SYDVKM. The CDR3 consists of 14 residues. The J segment lost 9 bases and the V segment lost 4 bases, leaving 9 bases of the junction unmatched. The CDR3 sequence is CASSSGTVPWPQHF. The CDR3 region has the DNA TGTGCCAGCAGTTCCGGGACAGTGCCTTGGCCCCAGCATTTT. The variable domain in full, completed from reference TRBV28 and TRBJ1-5, reads DVKVTQSSRYLVKRTGEKVFLECVQDMDHENMFWYRQDPGLGLRLIYFSYDVKMKEKGDIPEGYSVSREKKERFSLILESASTNQTSMYLCASSSGTVPWPQHFGDGTRLSIL.

This clonotype was observed many times. This rearrangement joins TRBV24-1 to TRBJ1-1; no firm D call. The V gene's germline CDR1 is KGHDR and CDR2 SFDVKD. Trimming removed 3 bases from V and 2 bases from J, with 0 bases in between. The CDR3 loop spans 11 amino acids. CDR3 nucleotides: TGTGCCACCAGTGATAACACTGAAGCTTTCTTT. It encodes CATSDNTEAFF.

The rearrangement uses TRBV25-1 and TRBJ2-4; D remains ambiguous. The CDR3 has 13 amino acids. With 2 bases removed from V and 6 bases from J, the gap between germline ends came to 8 bases. CDR1 is MGHDK, CDR2 SYGVNS, per germline. Here the CDR3 reads CASSEGVGNIQYF. The CDR3 DNA reads as TGTGCCAGCAGTGAAGGGGTAGGAAACATTCAGTACTTC. Variable domain in full (rest from reference TRBV25-1 and TRBJ2-4): EADIYQTPRYLVIGTGKKITLECSQTMGHDKMYWYQQDPGMELHLIHYSYGVNSTEKGDLSSESTVSRIRTEHFPLTLESARPSHTSQYLCASSEGVGNIQYFGAGTRLSVL.

This clonotype was picked up many times. The chain links TRBV6-5 to TRBJ2-1, with a tentative D call TRBD1 (5 bases). CDR1 is MNHEY, CDR2 SVGAGI, per germline. V was clipped by 0 bases and J by 6 bases, with 12 bases between them. The CDR3 runs to 15 residues. The CDR3 region is CASSYSGPYINEQFF. In DNA, the CDR3 is TGTGCCAGCAGTTACTCGGGGCCCTATATCAATGAGCAGTTCTTC.

This clonotype was observed a handful of times. J is TRBJ2-7 and V is TRBV20-1; 8 bases agree with TRBD2. CDR1 is DFQATT and CDR2 is SNEGSKA in the germline V gene (reference sequence). The CDR3 consists of 16 residues. Trimming cost V 0 bases and J 0 bases; bases outside gene matches: 7. This CDR3 reads CSARDVAGGFSYEQYF. In nucleotides, the CDR3 is TGCAGTGCTAGAGATGTGGCGGGAGGCTTCTCCTACGAGCAGTACTTC.

This clonotype was recorded at least ten times. This chain uses TRBV10-3 with TRBJ2-3, with D possibly TRBD2 on 6 matching bases. Germline V lookup: CDR1 ENHRY, CDR2 SYGVKD. The V gene lost 7 bases and the J gene lost 4 bases, with 12 bases spanning the gap. The CDR3 is 13 residues long. Written as DNA, the CDR3 is TGTGCCATCACCGGGAGTGGGGCAGATACGCAGTATTTT. This gives the protein CAITGSGADTQYF.